Listed below are T cell receptor beta chains from one sample, sequenced in a study of T-cell reconstitution after alpha-beta-depleted transplantation in children. TCRdb passed the PCR reads through MiXCR, listing each CDR3 protein once. The sample holds nearly 550,000 distinct CDR3 sequences, 15% to 20% seen once. The sample consisted of PBMCs from the stem cell graft donor, taken from the stem cell graft. These receptor sequences come from a human donor who donated a stem cell graft to a child with acute lymphoblastic leukemia. The CDR3 runs from the conserved cysteine through the conserved F or W. D genes are given only for firm matches. Where a row states a size, it is once, few, many or the class of an expanded clone; other rows omit it.

V gene	clone size	D gene	J gene	CDR3 protein	CDR3 DNA
TRBV5-6	.	TRBD1	TRBJ2-7	CASSPGQVREQYF	TGTGCCAGCAGCCCGGGACAGGTCCGCGAGCAGTACTTC
TRBV9	few	.	TRBJ1-6	CASSVEQLNSPLHF	TGTGCCAGCAGCGTAGAGCAGCTTAATTCACCCCTCCACTTT
TRBV11-2	few	TRBD1	TRBJ2-2	CASSPRTGMGTGELFF	TGTGCCAGCAGCCCTAGGACAGGGATGGGCACCGGGGAGCTGTTTTTT
TRBV21-1	.	.	TRBJ2-1	CARGGDANEQFF	TGTGCCAGAGGCGGGGATGCCAATGAGCAGTTCTTC
TRBV7-9	.	TRBD1	TRBJ2-5	CASSPGQGVQETQYF	TGTGCCAGCAGCCCGGGACAGGGGGTCCAAGAGACCCAGTACTTC
TRBV7-8	.	TRBD2	TRBJ2-7	CASSRLSGELYEQYF	TGTGCCAGCAGCCGCCTCAGCGGGGAACTCTACGAGCAGTACTTC
TRBV5-5	few	.	TRBJ2-2	CASSLGLGEAGELFF	TGTGCCAGCAGCTTGGGTCTTGGGGAGGCCGGGGAGCTGTTTTTT
TRBV29-1	.	.	TRBJ1-2	CSVNEDGGGDGYTF	TGCAGCGTTAACGAAGATGGGGGAGGGGATGGCTACACCTTC
TRBV29-1	.	.	TRBJ2-3	CSVDRGGLLTDTQYF	TGCAGCGTTGATCGGGGAGGACTACTCACAGATACGCAGTATTTT
TRBV19	few	TRBD1	TRBJ1-1	CASSWTGTNTEAFF	TGTGCCAGTAGTTGGACAGGAACCAACACTGAAGCTTTCTTT
TRBV20-1	.	TRBD2	TRBJ2-5	CSAEGVAGVIQETQYF	TGCAGTGCTGAGGGGGTAGCGGGAGTAATCCAAGAGACCCAGTACTTC
TRBV20-1	few	TRBD2	TRBJ2-1	CSAAGLAGATREQFF	TGCAGTGCTGCGGGACTAGCGGGAGCCACGAGGGAGCAGTTCTTC
TRBV4-1	.	TRBD1	TRBJ1-2	CASRPRTGVYGYTF	TGCGCCAGCAGACCTCGGACAGGGGTCTATGGCTACACCTTC
TRBV29-1	.	TRBD1	TRBJ2-7	CSVWDRGTSYEQYF	TGCAGCGTTTGGGACAGGGGGACCTCCTACGAGCAGTACTTC
TRBV5-1	few	TRBD1	TRBJ1-1	CASSWMTGGETEAFF	TGCGCCAGCAGCTGGATGACAGGGGGCGAGACTGAAGCTTTCTTT
TRBV12-3/TRBV12-4	few	.	TRBJ2-3	CASSLVRDTDTQYF	TGTGCCAGCAGTTTGGTCCGGGACACAGATACGCAGTATTTT
TRBV12-3/TRBV12-4	.	TRBD2	TRBJ2-5	CASSLGQGGAGGTYF	TGTGCCAGCAGTTTAGGCCAGGGAGGGGCAGGAGGTACTTACTTC
TRBV2	.	.	TRBJ1-4	CASSGSRDEKLFF	TGTGCCAGCAGTGGTTCCAGGGATGAAAAACTGTTTTTT
TRBV20-1	.	TRBD2	TRBJ2-7	CSARETGGPIEQYF	TGCAGTGCTAGAGAAACGGGAGGGCCCATCGAGCAGTACTTC
TRBV5-1	.	TRBD1	TRBJ2-3	CASSLEGGGGADTQYF	TGCGCCAGCAGCTTGGAAGGGGGCGGTGGCGCAGATACGCAGTATTTT
TRBV5-1	many	TRBD1	TRBJ1-1	CASSLAGQENTEAFF	TGCGCCAGCAGCTTGGCGGGACAGGAGAACACTGAAGCTTTCTTT
TRBV12-3/TRBV12-4	few	.	TRBJ2-1	CASSGVPGTNYNEQFF	TGTGCCAGCAGTGGGGTTCCCGGGACCAATTACAATGAGCAGTTCTTC
TRBV12-3/TRBV12-4	few	.	TRBJ1-1	CASSLRPPRGTEAFF	TGTGCCAGCAGTTTAAGGCCGCCACGAGGCACTGAAGCTTTCTTT
TRBV20-1	.	.	TRBJ1-4	CSAITTEGSEKLFF	TGCAGTGCTATAACGACAGAGGGGAGTGAAAAACTGTTTTTT
TRBV6-5	.	.	TRBJ2-1	CASSYSEAPGNNEQFF	TGTGCCAGCAGTTACTCAGAAGCCCCGGGGAACAATGAGCAGTTCTTC
TRBV5-1	.	TRBD1	TRBJ2-7	CASTQKTGTGSYEQYF	TGCGCCAGCACCCAAAAGACCGGGACAGGTTCCTACGAGCAGTACTTC
TRBV12-3/TRBV12-4	few	TRBD2	TRBJ2-3	CASSLASGSADTQYF	TGTGCCAGCAGTTTGGCTAGCGGGAGTGCAGATACGCAGTATTTT
TRBV27	.	TRBD2	TRBJ2-1	CASSLWASGSDEQFF	TGTGCCAGCAGTTTATGGGCTAGCGGGAGTGATGAGCAGTTCTTC
TRBV20-1	.	.	TRBJ2-7	CSATGTIYEQYF	TGCAGTGCTACCGGGACAATCTACGAGCAGTACTTC
TRBV27	.	.	TRBJ2-2	CASSPHRGNTGELFF	TGTGCCAGCAGTCCGCACCGGGGAAACACCGGGGAGCTGTTTTTT
TRBV20-1	.	.	TRBJ2-1	CSTAGTAIRAEQFF	TGCAGTACCGCCGGGACTGCCATTAGGGCAGAGCAGTTCTTC
TRBV4-1	few	TRBD1	TRBJ2-2	CASSQVYRGRGQAGELFF	TGCGCCAGCAGCCAAGTTTACAGGGGGCGCGGGCAGGCCGGGGAGCTGTTTTTT
TRBV18	few	.	TRBJ2-2	CASSPQGPANTGELFF	TGTGCCAGCTCACCGCAGGGACCGGCGAACACCGGGGAGCTGTTTTTT
TRBV5-1	.	.	TRBJ2-7	CASTVDGTTYEQYF	TGCGCCAGCACCGTGGACGGAACAACGTACGAGCAGTACTTC
TRBV11-2	.	TRBD1	TRBJ2-4	CASSLEGQGIRSIQYF	TGTGCCAGCAGCTTAGAGGGACAGGGTATCCGTAGCATTCAGTACTTC
TRBV11-2	many	.	TRBJ1-2	CASSPGGWDGYTF	TGTGCCAGCAGCCCGGGGGGGTGGGATGGCTACACCTTC
TRBV29-1	few	TRBD1	TRBJ1-1	CSVQRQGVAFF	TGCAGCGTTCAAAGACAGGGAGTGGCTTTCTTT
TRBV7-9	.	.	TRBJ2-4	CASSLGAVAKNIQYF	TGTGCCAGCAGCTTAGGCGCGGTAGCCAAAAACATTCAGTACTTC
TRBV29-1	.	.	TRBJ2-7	CSVEIYHRPYEQYF	TGCAGCGTTGAAATTTACCACAGACCCTACGAGCAGTACTTC
TRBV20-1	.	.	TRBJ2-7	CSARLYGSYEQYF	TGCAGTGCTAGATTATACGGCTCCTACGAGCAGTACTTC
TRBV5-1	.	TRBD2	TRBJ2-3	CASSLTPPSGSDTQYF	TGCGCCAGCAGCCTAACCCCGCCTAGCGGGAGTGATACGCAGTATTTT
TRBV18	few	TRBD2	TRBJ2-3	CASSPYLAGEADTQYF	TGTGCCAGCTCACCATACCTAGCGGGAGAAGCAGATACGCAGTATTTT
TRBV20-1	.	.	TRBJ2-1	CSSVDNLYNEQFF	TGCAGTTCAGTAGACAACCTTTACAATGAGCAGTTCTTC
TRBV6-1	few	.	TRBJ2-1	CATESHSYNEQFF	TGTGCCACCGAGAGCCATTCCTACAATGAGCAGTTCTTC
TRBV29-1	.	TRBD2	TRBJ2-7	CSVEGFAGVTYEQYF	TGCAGCGTTGAAGGGTTTGCGGGAGTAACCTACGAGCAGTACTTC
TRBV19	once	.	TRBJ1-1	CASSNEENTEAFF	TGTGCCAGTAGTAATGAGGAGAACACTGAAGCTTTCTTT
TRBV5-1	few	TRBD1	TRBJ2-3	CASSSLTGRGTDTQYF	TGCGCCAGCAGCTCACTGACAGGGAGAGGCACAGATACGCAGTATTTT
TRBV20-1	few	TRBD1	TRBJ1-5	CSASGTGLVQPQHF	TGCAGTGCTTCCGGGACAGGGTTAGTTCAGCCCCAGCATTTT
TRBV9	few	TRBD1	TRBJ1-5	CASSPGGTDQPQHF	TGTGCCAGCAGCCCAGGGGGCACGGATCAGCCCCAGCATTTT